The clone carrying this T cell receptor (beta chain) has only one observation. This sample was included in a study of cytotoxic CD8 clonotypes in ibrutinib-treated CLL. The wider study: Patient counts were ten to eleven relapsed/refractory, under 16 treatment-naive and around 17 IGHV unmutated.

Repertoires were generated with immunoSEQ multiplex PCR, while TCRdb's copy carries only in-frame clones and drops some. The repertoire holds about 97,000 clones, around 73% seen once, with about 34% in the top ten. CDR1 SGHVS and CDR2 FNYEAQ come from the germline V gene. Trimming cost V 5 bases and J 0 bases; bases outside gene matches: 9. The CDR3 loop spans 19 amino acids. This sequence originates from a human donor with chronic lymphocytic leukemia. V is TRBV7-6 and J is TRBJ2-2; 13 nucleotides align to TRBD2. Sample: PBMCs, taken after 12 months of ibrutinib treatment. The CDR3 bases are TGTGCCAGCAGCCCCCGACTAGCGGGGGGCCTAGCGAACACCGGGGAGCTGTTTTTT. It codes for CASSPRLAGGLANTGELFF.